This passage covers 30 T cell receptor beta chains from one sample sequenced in a study of T-cell memory formation after mild COVID-19 (dated by TCRdb to 2020 to 2022). Library preparation was by 5' RACE. Sequenced on an Illumina NovaSeq 6000. TCRdb passed the public sequencing reads through fastp at Q25 and MiXCR, retaining productive beta sequences. Rows merge per CDR3 protein into single entries with the most common DNA and genes. The sample table lists roughly 110,000 distinct CDR3 sequences, 22% of them with a count of one. The ten largest clones add up to 41% of the sample. Sequencing input: PBMCs or a T cell subset sorted from them (not recorded which). These receptors all come from a man younger than 30 who had mild COVID-19 (a few samples of this study predate the infection). The sample titles of this study are shuffled in the database, so cell type and time point are left out; the donor was told from shared clones.

This chain joins TRBV18 and TRBJ2-5; 9 nucleotides line up with TRBD2. Germline CDR1 and CDR2: KGHSH and LQKENI. The CDR3 extends over 16 amino acids. Trimming cost V 3 bases and J 4 bases; bases outside gene matches: 9. The CDR3 coding sequence is TGTGCCAGCTCACCTGACCCCGGGACTAGCTTAGAGACCCAGTACTTC. Its translation is CASSPDPGTSLETQYF. The whole variable domain, remainder taken from reference TRBV18 and TRBJ2-5, is NAGVMQNPRHLVRRRGQEARLRCSPMKGHSHVYWYRQLPEEGLKFMVYLQKENIIDESGMPKERFSAEFPKEGPSILRIQQVVRGDSAAYFCASSPDPGTSLETQYFGPGTRLLVL.

This clonotype was counted only a few times. The chain links TRBV7-9 to TRBJ2-1; D possibly matches TRBD1 or TRBD2 (6 bases each). Trimming took off 5 bases at V and 6 bases at J, with 14 bases between the two ends. CDR1 and CDR2 from the germline V gene are SEHNR and FQNEAQ (reference sequence). CDR3 length equals 14 residues. The CDR3 here is CASSPEGDFNEQFF. In nucleotides, the CDR3 is TGTGCCAGCAGCCCCGAGGGGGACTTCAATGAGCAGTTCTTC.

The chain couples TRBV9 to TRBJ2-3; D is possibly TRBD2 (7 bases). V lost 0 bases and J 6 bases, leaving 17 bases between the germline ends. This CDR3 is built from 16 residues. Germline assignment: CDR1 SGDLS and CDR2 YYNGEE. CDR3 sequence: CASSVADGGASDTQYF. The CDR3 region has the DNA TGTGCCAGCAGCGTAGCCGATGGGGGGGCGTCGGATACGCAGTATTTT.

The genes are TRBV18 and TRBJ2-5, with TRBD2 matching 7 bases. CDR1 and CDR2 from the germline V gene are KGHSH and LQKENI. The CDR3 is made up of 15 amino acids. Losses at the gene ends were 0 bases for V and 5 bases for J; bases not matched to a gene: 6. CDR3 region: CASSPPSGGPETQYF. DNA for the CDR3: TGTGCCAGCTCACCACCGTCGGGAGGACCTGAGACCCAGTACTTC.

The chain uses TRBV7-9 and TRBJ2-7, with 7 bases that match TRBD1. V trimming: 4 bases; J trimming: 0 bases; junction bases outside the gene matches: 9. The CDR3 runs to 16 residues. Germline V gene lookup returns CDR1 SEHNR and CDR2 FQNEAQ (reference sequence). CDR3 loop: CASSSSDRVLSYEQYF. Written as DNA, the CDR3 is TGTGCCAGCAGCTCTTCCGACAGGGTCCTCTCCTACGAGCAGTACTTC.

The rearrangement uses TRBV6-6 and TRBJ2-7; no clear D gene. Trimming left V 2 bases short and J 3 bases short, with 11 bases between. This CDR3 has 14 amino acids. Germline CDR1 and CDR2: MNHNY and SVGAGI (reference sequence). The CDR3 sequence: CASSYEGMLYEQYF. The CDR3 region has the DNA TGTGCCAGCAGTTACGAAGGGATGCTCTACGAGCAGTACTTC.

This clonotype has more than one count but fewer than ten. The chain joins TRBV9 to TRBJ2-2; 13 bases match TRBD2. In germline, CDR1 is SGDLS, CDR2 YYNGEE. The CDR3 loop spans 19 amino acids. V shed 0 bases, J shed 3 bases, and the junction held 8 bases outside the gene matches. The chain's CDR3 is CASSVGGLAGAPHTGELFF. The CDR3 coding sequence is TGTGCCAGCAGCGTAGGAGGACTAGCGGGGGCCCCACACACCGGGGAGCTGTTTTTT. Full variable domain (rest looked up from reference TRBV9 and TRBJ2-2): DSGVTQTPKHLITATGQRVTLRCSPRSGDLSVYWYQQSLDQGLQFLIQYYNGEERAKGNILERFSAQQFPDLHSELNLSSLELGDSALYFCASSVGGLAGAPHTGELFFGEGSRLTVL.

The chain employs TRBV19 and TRBJ2-3, with 10 bases aligning to TRBD1. The CDR3 length is 17 residues. CDR1 and CDR2 from the germline V gene are LNHDA and SQIVND (reference sequence). V gave up 1 base and J gave up 2 bases; unmatched junction bases: 6. The CDR3 nucleotides read TGTGCCAGTAGTATAGCTGGGACAGGGGACGACACAGATACGCAGTATTTT. Its translation: CASSIAGTGDDTDTQYF.

The rearrangement uses TRBV2 and TRBJ1-6; no clear D gene. V dropped 1 base and J dropped 12 bases, with 10 bases sitting between them. CDR1 is SNHLY and CDR2 is FYNNEI in the germline V gene. CDR3 length: 13 amino acids. CDR3 sequence (DNA): TGTGCCAGCAGTGAAGGTCCACTAGGACCCCTCCACTTT. Translating it yields CASSEGPLGPLHF.

The rearrangement joins TRBV7-2 to TRBJ2-1, with no clear D. The CDR3 runs to 14 residues. Looked up from germline, CDR1 is SGHTA and CDR2 is FQGNSA. Trimming took 1 base from V and 6 from J, leaving 10 bases between them. CDR3 residues: CASSLEGNTNEQFF. The CDR3 DNA sequence: TGTGCCAGCAGCTTAGAGGGTAACACCAATGAGCAGTTCTTC.

The chain links TRBV4-1 to TRBJ1-5, with D hard to call. The CDR3 has 14 residues. CDR1 and CDR2 from the germline V gene are MGHRA and YSYEKL. V lost 0 bases to trimming and J lost 1 base, with 4 bases between them. This CDR3 reads CASSQENSNQPQHF. The CDR3 bases are TGCGCCAGCAGCCAAGAAAACAGCAATCAGCCCCAGCATTTT.

A few counts support this clonotype. V usage is TRBV7-2 and J usage is TRBJ2-5, with D unclear. In germline, CDR1 is SGHTA, CDR2 FQGNSA. V shed 5 bases and J shed 14 bases, with 6 bases lying between them. There are 8 residues in the CDR3. The CDR3 here is CASSPPYF. In nucleotides, the CDR3 is TGTGCCAGCAGCCCACCCTACTTC.

The V call is TRBV20-1, the J call TRBJ2-7; D is undetermined. Germline-derived CDR1 and CDR2 are DFQATT and SNEGSKA (reference sequence). This CDR3 spans 11 amino acids. Trimming stripped 5 bases from V and 6 bases from J, with 11 bases between. The CDR3 loop reads CSAPLGSEQYF. The CDR3 DNA reads TGCAGTGCTCCGTTGGGGTCCGAGCAGTACTTC.

The CDR3 region has the DNA TGCAGTGCTCAGAGACGGCCTAGCGGGGTTGAGACCCAGTACTTC. This encodes CSAQRRPSGVETQYF. The V gene is TRBV20-1, the J gene TRBJ2-5; 9 bases align to TRBD2. From germline, CDR1 is DFQATT and CDR2 SNEGSKA (reference sequence). The CDR3 is made up of 15 amino acids. V lost 5 bases, J lost 5 bases, and 12 bases stayed unmatched.

The chain employs TRBV3-1 and TRBJ1-4, with D unresolved. Trimming took off 0 bases at V and 7 bases at J, with 15 bases between the two ends. This CDR3 spans 16 amino acids. Germline V gene data show CDR1 as LGHDT and CDR2 as YNNKEL (reference sequence). The CDR3 protein is CASSQENEVLGEKLFF. CDR3 in DNA: TGTGCCAGCAGCCAAGAAAATGAGGTTTTGGGTGAAAAACTGTTTTTT.

V is TRBV20-1 and J is TRBJ2-5; 7 nucleotides agree with TRBD1. With V trimmed by 3 bases and J by 1 base, 2 bases remained unmatched. This CDR3 has 13 residues. Looked up from germline, CDR1 is DFQATT and CDR2 is SNEGSKA (reference sequence). The CDR3 sequence is CSASPGGQETQYF. CDR3 bases: TGCAGTGCTAGTCCAGGGGGCCAAGAGACCCAGTACTTC.

The V gene is TRBV12-3 or TRBV12-4, the J gene TRBJ2-1, with TRBD1 matching 7 bases. The CDR3 sequence is 15 residues long. J gave up 0 bases and V 4 bases, and 3 bases lay outside the gene matches. The CDR3 loop is CASSYAGGSYNEQFF. CDR3 DNA: TGTGCCAGCAGTTACGCAGGGGGCTCCTACAATGAGCAGTTCTTC.

J is TRBJ2-4 and V is TRBV29-1; D is unclear. V lost 4 bases, J lost 9 bases, and 13 bases lay in between. Germline V CDR1 and CDR2: SQVTM, ANQGSEA. The CDR3 extends over 12 amino acids. CDR3 sequence reads: CSVAGARGIQYF. As DNA, the CDR3 is TGCAGCGTTGCAGGTGCCCGAGGCATTCAGTACTTC.

This clonotype appeared a few times. The chain uses TRBV2 and TRBJ2-2; TRBD2 is a possible D gene (7 bases). CDR1 is SNHLY and CDR2 is FYNNEI in the germline V gene. Trimming cost V 10 bases and J 5 bases, with 17 bases left between them. This CDR3 comprises 14 residues. The CDR3 is CATDGGRSTGELFF. In DNA form, the CDR3 reads TGTGCCACAGACGGGGGGCGATCTACCGGGGAGCTGTTTTTT.

This chain joins TRBV12-3 or TRBV12-4 and TRBJ2-3; 9 bases align to TRBD2. Trimming took 6 bases from V and 4 from J; bases not matched to a gene: 5. The CDR3 covers 14 residues. CDR3 sequence: CASSPVAGADTQYF. The DNA for the CDR3 is TGTGCCAGCAGCCCCGTAGCGGGGGCAGATACGCAGTATTTT.

The chain links TRBV7-9 to TRBJ2-7; a possible D gene is TRBD2 (5 bases). V was cut by 5 bases and J by 0 bases, with 11 bases left in between. The CDR3 spans 14 residues. The germline CDR1 and CDR2 sequences are SEHNR and FQNEAQ (reference sequence). In DNA, the CDR3 is TGTGCCAGCAGCCCGACTACCAGCTCCTACGAGCAGTACTTC. Protein sequence: CASSPTTSSYEQYF. The variable domain in full, with the rest retrieved from reference TRBV7-9 and TRBJ2-7, is DTGVSQNPRHKITKRGQNVTFRCDPISEHNRLYWYRQTLGQGPEFLTYFQNEAQLEKSRLLSDRFSAERPKGSFSTLEIQRTEQGDSAMYLCASSPTTSSYEQYFGPGTRLTVT.

This chain links TRBV7-9 with TRBJ1-2; D might be TRBD1 (6 bases). The germline V gene has CDR1 SEHNR and CDR2 FQNEAQ (reference sequence). The CDR3 totals 16 residues. V lost 5 bases and J 0 bases, leaving 16 bases between the germline ends. The CDR3 protein is CASSATRDTSNYGYTF. The CDR3 DNA reads as TGTGCCAGCAGCGCTACACGGGACACCTCTAACTATGGCTACACCTTC.

This clonotype was observed many times. The chain recombines TRBV6-2 or TRBV6-3 with TRBJ2-2, with D uncertain. Trimming left V 2 bases short and J 3 bases short, with 4 bases between. Germline-derived CDR1 and CDR2 are MNHEY and SVGEGT. The CDR3 runs to 13 residues. This chain's CDR3 is CASSYRDTGELFF. The DNA for the CDR3 is TGTGCCAGCAGTTACAGGGACACCGGGGAGCTGTTTTTT.

This clonotype came up a few times. The V and J genes are TRBV9 and TRBJ2-3, with D possibly being TRBD1 or TRBD2 (5 bases each). The CDR3 has 15 residues. V was cut by 2 bases and J by 4 bases, with 14 bases left in between. The germline CDR1 and CDR2 sequences are SGDLS and YYNGEE. The CDR3 reads CASSVEGQGADTQYF. The DNA for the CDR3 is TGTGCCAGCAGCGTCGAGGGGCAGGGCGCAGATACGCAGTATTTT.

The V and J genes are TRBV12-3 or TRBV12-4 and TRBJ1-2; D not resolved. The CDR3 sequence is 12 residues long. Trimming took 3 bases from V and 8 from J, leaving 10 bases between them. The CDR3 region is CASSLTLMGYTF. CDR3 sequence (DNA): TGTGCCAGCAGTTTGACCCTTATGGGCTACACCTTC.

The rearrangement links TRBV7-9 to TRBJ2-3; no reliable D call. This CDR3 has 10 amino acids. The germline gives CDR1 SEHNR, CDR2 FQNEAQ (reference sequence). V was shortened by 10 bases and J by 1 base, with 3 bases between the two germline ends. The CDR3 DNA sequence: TGTGCCACGGGCACAGATACGCAGTATTTT. It encodes CATGTDTQYF.

J is TRBJ2-7 and V is TRBV6-5; possibly TRBD1 for D (6 bases). V lost 2 bases, J lost 0 bases, and 11 bases lay in between. CDR1 MNHEY and CDR2 SVGAGI come from the germline V gene. CDR3 length equals 15 residues. The CDR3 loop reads CASSYQGLSSYEQYF. The CDR3 DNA reads TGTGCCAGCAGTTACCAGGGGCTAAGCTCCTACGAGCAGTACTTC.

The J gene is TRBJ2-2, the V gene TRBV5-1; 7 nucleotides agree with TRBD1. J lost 1 base, V lost 1 base, and 4 bases had no gene match. Germline V gene sequence: CDR1 SGHRS, CDR2 YFSETQ. This CDR3 has 16 residues. As DNA, the CDR3 is TGCGCCAGCAGCTTGATCTGGACAGGGAACACCGGGGAGCTGTTTTTT. Translation: CASSLIWTGNTGELFF.

The chain is built from TRBV11-2 and TRBJ2-1; 13 bases map to TRBD2. J gave up 9 bases and V 5 bases, and 10 bases lay outside the gene matches. CDR1 and CDR2 from the germline V gene are SGHAT and FQNNGV. The CDR3 is 16 amino acids. CDR3 in DNA: TGTGCCAGCAGCCCAGGGACTAGCGGGGCGAAGGGTGAGCAGTTCTTC. This encodes CASSPGTSGAKGEQFF.

The chain combines TRBV27 with TRBJ2-3; D is unresolved. The CDR3 has 15 amino acids. Germline CDR1 reads MNHEY; CDR2 reads SMNVEV (reference sequence). V lost 2 bases and J lost 2, with 11 bases in between. DNA for the CDR3: TGTGCCAGCAGTTTAGAGAGTGGCTACACAGATACGCAGTATTTT. Its protein product is CASSLESGYTDTQYF.